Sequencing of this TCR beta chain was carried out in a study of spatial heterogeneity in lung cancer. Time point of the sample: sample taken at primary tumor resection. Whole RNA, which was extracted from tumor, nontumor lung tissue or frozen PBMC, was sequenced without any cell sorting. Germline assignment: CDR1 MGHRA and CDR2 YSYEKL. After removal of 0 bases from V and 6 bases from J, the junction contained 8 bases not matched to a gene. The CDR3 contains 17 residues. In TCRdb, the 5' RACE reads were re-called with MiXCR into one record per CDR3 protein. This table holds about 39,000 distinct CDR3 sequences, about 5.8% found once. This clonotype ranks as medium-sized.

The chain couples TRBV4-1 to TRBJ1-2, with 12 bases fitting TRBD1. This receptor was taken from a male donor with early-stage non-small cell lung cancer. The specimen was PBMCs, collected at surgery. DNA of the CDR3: TGCGCCAGCAGCCAAGATTGGGGGACAGGGGGCGCGAATGGCTACACCTTC. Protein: CASSQDWGTGGANGYTF.